A selection of T cell receptor beta chains follows, all from one sample in a study of blood T cell repertoires in COVID-19. Data came from immunoSEQ multiplex PCR; TCRdb stores just in-frame clones and leaves some out. The table records around 50,000 clones, about 77% of them present only once. What was sequenced was peripheral blood. Source of these receptors: a human donor with active or convalescent COVID-19. The donor label of this sample is uncertain. CDR3s include the opening cysteine and the closing phenylalanine or tryptophan. A D gene is named only where the DNA matches it firmly. Where a row states a size, it is once, few, many or the class of an expanded clone; other rows omit it.

cdr3_nt: TGCGCCAGCAGCCAAGAGAGAGGGAGGGCCAGGAATGAGCAGTTCTTC
cdr3_aa: CASSQERGRARNEQFF
clone_size: .
d_call: TRBD2
j_call: TRBJ2-1
v_call: TRBV4-3

cdr3_nt: TGTGCTAGTGGTTTAAGGGGGGGCGGAGAGACCCAGTACTTC
cdr3_aa: CASGLRGGGETQYF
clone_size: once
d_call: .
j_call: TRBJ2-5
v_call: TRBV12-5

cdr3_nt: TGTGCCAGTAGTGTGCCGGGACAGACCGTAGTGGATGAGCAGTTCTTC
cdr3_aa: CASSVPGQTVVDEQFF
clone_size: .
d_call: TRBD1
j_call: TRBJ2-1
v_call: TRBV19

cdr3_nt: TGTGCCAGCAGCTCCCCGACTAGCGGGAGTTTTAAGACCCAGTACTTC
cdr3_aa: CASSSPTSGSFKTQYF
clone_size: .
d_call: TRBD2
j_call: TRBJ2-5
v_call: TRBV28

cdr3_nt: TGTGCCAGCAGTGAATGGTCAGGGCCCTTCTATGGCTACACCTTC
cdr3_aa: CASSEWSGPFYGYTF
clone_size: .
d_call: .
j_call: TRBJ1-2
v_call: TRBV25-1

cdr3_nt: TGTGCCAGTATCCAAGTTGGGACTACGAACACTGAAGCTTTCTTT
cdr3_aa: CASIQVGTTNTEAFF
clone_size: once
d_call: .
j_call: TRBJ1-1
v_call: TRBV19

cdr3_nt: TGTGCCAGCAGCTTTAGCGGGAGGGACACCGGGGAGCTGTTTTTT
cdr3_aa: CASSFSGRDTGELFF
clone_size: .
d_call: TRBD2
j_call: TRBJ2-2
v_call: TRBV7-3

cdr3_nt: TGTGCCACCAGCAGACCCCGAAGGGGAAGTGATGGCTACACCTTC
cdr3_aa: CATSRPRRGSDGYTF
clone_size: .
d_call: .
j_call: TRBJ1-2
v_call: TRBV15

cdr3_nt: TGTGCCAGCAGCCAAGACCTCGGGAGGTCCTACGAGCAGTACTTC
cdr3_aa: CASSQDLGRSYEQYF
clone_size: .
d_call: TRBD2
j_call: TRBJ2-7
v_call: TRBV3-1/TRBV3-2

cdr3_nt: TGTGCCAGCAGACTCGCGCTAGCGGTACAAGAGACCCAGTACTTC
cdr3_aa: CASRLALAVQETQYF
clone_size: .
d_call: TRBD2
j_call: TRBJ2-5
v_call: TRBV4-2

cdr3_nt: TGTGCCAGCAGTTACCTAGGGGGCCGAGTGTCCGAGCAGTACTTC
cdr3_aa: CASSYLGGRVSEQYF
clone_size: .
d_call: TRBD1
j_call: TRBJ2-7
v_call: TRBV6-5

cdr3_nt: TGTGCCAGCAGCTCCCGACAGGACACTGAAGCTTTCTTT
cdr3_aa: CASSSRQDTEAFF
clone_size: .
d_call: .
j_call: TRBJ1-1
v_call: TRBV7-3

cdr3_nt: TGCAGCGTTTTAGCCGGGACAACTAACACCGGGGAGCTGTTTTTT
cdr3_aa: CSVLAGTTNTGELFF
clone_size: .
d_call: .
j_call: TRBJ2-2
v_call: TRBV29-1

cdr3_nt: TGTGCCTGGAGCATAACCGGGACAGCCTTGATAGATACGCAGTATTTT
cdr3_aa: CAWSITGTALIDTQYF
clone_size: .
d_call: TRBD1
j_call: TRBJ2-3
v_call: TRBV30

cdr3_nt: TGCGCCAGCAACTCGGGGGGCGATAATTCACCCCTCCACTTT
cdr3_aa: CASNSGGDNSPLHF
clone_size: .
d_call: .
j_call: TRBJ1-6
v_call: TRBV5-1